These 14 T cell receptor beta chains were sequenced from one sample in a study of CD4 and CD8 cells across lung adenocarcinoma regions. From the PCR reads, TCRdb called clonotypes with MiXCR, one entry per CDR3 protein. The sample records roughly 2,900 distinct CDR3 sequences, under 55% being singletons. Material: CD8+ T cells from the center of a lung tumor. These TCRs come from a male donor with lung adenocarcinoma. The CD4 and CD8 labels of this study may be unreliable.

This clonotype was seen only a few times. The V call is TRBV7-2, the J call TRBJ2-3; perhaps D is TRBD1 or TRBD2 (5 bases each). The CDR3 totals 13 residues. Trimming left V 5 bases short and J 4 bases short, with 10 bases between. Looked up from germline, CDR1 is SGHTA and CDR2 is FQGNSA. The CDR3 loop is CASSILGADTQYF. The CDR3 nucleotides are TGTGCCAGCAGCATACTAGGGGCAGATACGCAGTATTTT.

The V and J genes are TRBV27 and TRBJ1-1; 7 nucleotides match TRBD1. In germline, CDR1 is MNHEY, CDR2 SMNVEV (reference sequence). The V segment lost 3 bases and the J segment 0 bases; nucleotides outside the gene matches: 4. The CDR3 length is 15 residues. This chain's CDR3 is CASSFSGTVNTEAFF. The CDR3 DNA follows: TGTGCCAGCAGTTTCTCCGGGACAGTGAACACTGAAGCTTTCTTT.

The J gene is TRBJ2-1, the V gene TRBV27; D possibly uses TRBD1 or TRBD2 (5 bases each). Matching the DNA end better, TRBJ2-5 makes the J call doubtful. Germline lookup yields CDR1 MNHEY and CDR2 SMNVEV (reference sequence). The CDR3 spans 14 residues. The CDR3 spells CASSQGRKQETQYF. The CDR3 coding sequence is TGTGCCAGCAGTCAGGGACGGAAGCAAGAGACCCAGTACTTC.

This chain joins TRBV6-1 and TRBJ2-5; D ambiguous. V was clipped by 5 bases and J by 5 bases, with 9 bases between them. The CDR3 has 12 residues. Germline V CDR1 and CDR2: MNHNS, SASEGT. This chain's CDR3 is CASSPRRETQYF. CDR3 nucleotides: TGTGCCAGCAGTCCCCGCCGGGAGACCCAGTACTTC.

In its sample, this clonotype is medium-sized. In DNA, the CDR3 is TGTGCCAGCAGTGACCGGACTAGCGTCCAAGAGACCCAGTACTTC. Encoded protein: CASSDRTSVQETQYF. V gene TRBV6-2 or TRBV6-3 combines with J gene TRBJ2-5, with TRBD2 matching 9 bases. Germline-derived CDR1 and CDR2 are MNHEY and SVGEGT. The trim removed 5 bases at V and 1 base at J, leaving 5 bases unmatched. The CDR3 runs to 15 residues.

V usage is TRBV5-1 and J usage is TRBJ1-5, with a tentative D call TRBD1 (5 bases). Germline lookup yields CDR1 SGHRS and CDR2 YFSETQ. The V gene lost 0 bases and the J gene lost 7 bases, with 14 bases spanning the gap. This CDR3 contains 15 residues. This chain's CDR3 is CASSLGVGREQPQHF. For the CDR3, the DNA is TGCGCCAGCAGCTTGGGTGTGGGGCGCGAGCAGCCCCAGCATTTT.

The V and J genes are TRBV6-4 and TRBJ2-1; D possibly corresponds to TRBD1 (5 bases). Germline V gene sequence: CDR1 MRHNA, CDR2 SNTAGT. The CDR3 length is 15 residues. With 5 bases removed from V and 7 bases from J, the gap between germline ends came to 18 bases. CDR3 amino acids: CASSPSTGAGNEQFF. The CDR3 coding sequence is TGTGCCAGCAGTCCCTCTACTGGGGCAGGTAATGAGCAGTTCTTC.

J is TRBJ2-1 and V is TRBV27, with 8 bases matching TRBD2. The J call is in doubt because the DNA end fits TRBJ2-5 better. Per germline, CDR1 MNHEY and CDR2 SMNVEV (reference sequence). The CDR3 is 17 residues long. CDR3 sequence: CASSLSPAGAWGKTQYF. The CDR3 DNA is TGTGCCAGCAGTTTATCCCCAGCGGGAGCATGGGGCAAGACCCAGTACTTC.

Judged by abundance, this clonotype is medium-sized (0.01 to 0.1%). CDR3 sequence reads: CASSLSVVSNTQYF. CDR3 coding DNA: TGTGCCAGCAGCTTAAGCGTGGTATCAAATACGCAGTATTTT. This rearrangement joins TRBV7-3 to TRBJ2-3; D is ambiguous. Germline values: CDR1 SGHTA, CDR2 FQGTGA. V lost 1 base and J 7 bases, leaving 12 bases between the germline ends. The CDR3 length is 14 residues.

The chain employs TRBV12-3 or TRBV12-4 and TRBJ2-1; 7 bases agree with TRBD1. V was pared by 5 bases and J by 5 bases, with 6 bases of the junction left unmatched. The CDR3 loop spans 14 amino acids. The CDR3 DNA follows: TGTGCCAGCAGTCTCAGACAGGGTAACAATGAGCAGTTCTTC. It is translated as CASSLRQGNNEQFF.

This clonotype ranks as medium-sized. CDR3 protein: CATSRESTGNTIYF. CDR3 in DNA: TGTGCCACCTCCAGGGAATCTACTGGAAACACCATATATTTT. The chain has TRBV6-1 and TRBJ1-3, with D perhaps matching TRBD1 (5 bases). Per germline, CDR1 MNHNS and CDR2 SASEGT. CDR3 length: 14 amino acids. The V end lost 10 bases, the J end lost 2 bases, and 15 bases lay between the germline ends.

Judged by abundance, this clonotype is medium-sized. This chain joins TRBV6-1 and TRBJ2-1; D is unresolved. Trimming shortened V by 6 bases and J by 13 bases, and 16 bases separated the two germline ends. Germline CDR1 and CDR2: MNHNS and SASEGT. There are 12 residues in the CDR3. CDR3 DNA sequence: TGTGCCAGCAGCCCTTCCCGCGAGACCCAGTTCTTC. This gives the protein CASSPSRETQFF.

This rearrangement joins TRBV7-2 to TRBJ2-1; D remains unclear. The germline V and J ends were trimmed by 2 bases and 13 bases, with 9 bases remaining between them. The germline V gene encodes CDR1 SGHTA and CDR2 FQGNSA. The CDR3 loop spans 11 amino acids. The CDR3 DNA is TGTGCCAGCAGCTTAAGAGAGACCCAGTTCTTC. It is translated as CASSLRETQFF.

This clonotype showed up just a few times. The genes are TRBV6-2 or TRBV6-3 and TRBJ2-1; D gene unclear. This CDR3 has 15 amino acids. Looked up from germline, CDR1 is MNHEY and CDR2 is SVGEGT. V lost 5 bases and J 3 bases, leaving 14 bases between the germline ends. The CDR3 loop is CASSPLIRGYNEQFF. The CDR3 DNA follows: TGTGCCAGCAGTCCACTCATAAGAGGCTACAATGAGCAGTTCTTC.